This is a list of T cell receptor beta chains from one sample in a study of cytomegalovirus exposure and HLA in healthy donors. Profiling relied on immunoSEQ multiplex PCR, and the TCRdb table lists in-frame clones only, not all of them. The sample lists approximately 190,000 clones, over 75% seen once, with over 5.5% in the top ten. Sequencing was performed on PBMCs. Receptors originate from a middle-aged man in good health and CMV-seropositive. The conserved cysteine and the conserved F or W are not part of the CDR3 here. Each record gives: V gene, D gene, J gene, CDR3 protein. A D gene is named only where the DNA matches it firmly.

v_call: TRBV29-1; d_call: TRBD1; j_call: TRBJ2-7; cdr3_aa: SARDRDSYEQY
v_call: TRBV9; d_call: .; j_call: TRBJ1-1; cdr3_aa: ASSVGISSMNTEAF
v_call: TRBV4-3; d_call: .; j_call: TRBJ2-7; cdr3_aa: ASSPATWAEQY
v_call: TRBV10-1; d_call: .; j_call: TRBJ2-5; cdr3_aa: ASRTGSGETQY
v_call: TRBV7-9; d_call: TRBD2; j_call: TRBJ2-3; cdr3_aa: ASSRTSGGTGTDTQY
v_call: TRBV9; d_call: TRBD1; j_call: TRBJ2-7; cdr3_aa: ASSTGQGWEQY
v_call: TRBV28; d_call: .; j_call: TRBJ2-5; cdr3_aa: ASSLPRGETQY
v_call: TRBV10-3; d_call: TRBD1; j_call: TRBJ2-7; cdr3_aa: AIRDRDEQY
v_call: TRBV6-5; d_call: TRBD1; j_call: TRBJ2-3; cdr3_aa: ASSYSRDREEDTQY
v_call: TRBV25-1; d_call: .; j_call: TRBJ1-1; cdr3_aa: ASSPSMNTEAF
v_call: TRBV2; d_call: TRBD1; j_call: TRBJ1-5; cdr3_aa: ASRGQGQPQH
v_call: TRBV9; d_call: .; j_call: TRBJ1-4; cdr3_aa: ASSVGSKAGPSNEKLF
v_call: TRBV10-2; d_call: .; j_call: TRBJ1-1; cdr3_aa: ASSELNTEAF
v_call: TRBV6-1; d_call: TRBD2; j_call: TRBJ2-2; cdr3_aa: ASILAGTNTGELF
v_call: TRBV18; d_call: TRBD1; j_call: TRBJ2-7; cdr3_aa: ASSQLAGTGGYEQY
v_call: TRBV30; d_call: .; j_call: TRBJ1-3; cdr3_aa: AMPGPGNTIY
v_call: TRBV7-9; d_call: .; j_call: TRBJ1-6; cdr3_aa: SSSLKGRPLH
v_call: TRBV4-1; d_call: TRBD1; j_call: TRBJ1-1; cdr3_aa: ASSPRDRGGSTEAF
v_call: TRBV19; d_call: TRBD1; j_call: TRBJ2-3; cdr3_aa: ASSHRGLTDTQY
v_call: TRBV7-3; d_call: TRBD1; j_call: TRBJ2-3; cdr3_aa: ASSSQTGPDTQY
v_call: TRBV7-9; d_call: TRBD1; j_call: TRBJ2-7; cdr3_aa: ASGAGTENEQY
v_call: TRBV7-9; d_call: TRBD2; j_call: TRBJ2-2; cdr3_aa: ASSLERAGVANTGELF
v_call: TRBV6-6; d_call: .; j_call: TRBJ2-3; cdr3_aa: ASNPLVDKDTQY
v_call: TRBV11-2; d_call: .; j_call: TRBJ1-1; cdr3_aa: ASSFTPTGTPEAF
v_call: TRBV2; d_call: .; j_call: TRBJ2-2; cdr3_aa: ASSEGPEGLF
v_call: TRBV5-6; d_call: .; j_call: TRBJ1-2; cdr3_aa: ASSGGVSIYGYT
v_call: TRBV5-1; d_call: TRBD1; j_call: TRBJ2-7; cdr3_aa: ASSRPITGGSYEQY
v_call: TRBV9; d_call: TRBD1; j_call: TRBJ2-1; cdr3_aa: ASSAGTGGNEQF
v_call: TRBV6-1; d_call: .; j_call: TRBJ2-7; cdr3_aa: ASSEGVRGQY
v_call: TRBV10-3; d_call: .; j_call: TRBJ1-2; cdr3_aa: AIGDSTYGYT
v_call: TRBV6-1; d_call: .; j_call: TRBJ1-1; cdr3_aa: ASNRVAITEAF
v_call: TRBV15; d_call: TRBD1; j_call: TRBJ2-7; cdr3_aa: ATSRESGTGWEQY
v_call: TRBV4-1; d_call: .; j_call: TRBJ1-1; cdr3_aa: ASSPYRMGRVNTEAF
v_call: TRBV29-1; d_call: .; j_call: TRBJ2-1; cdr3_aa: SVEPSGLGYNEQF
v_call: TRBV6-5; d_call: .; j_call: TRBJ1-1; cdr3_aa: ASSYSYGAQAEAF
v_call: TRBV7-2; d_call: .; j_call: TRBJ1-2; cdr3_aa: ASSPGDFGGYT
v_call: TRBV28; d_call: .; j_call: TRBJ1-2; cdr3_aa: ASSFGTWGGYT
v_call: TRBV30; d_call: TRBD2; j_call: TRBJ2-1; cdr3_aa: AWRGPSGGANEQF
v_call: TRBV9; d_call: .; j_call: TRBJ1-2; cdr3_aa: ASSPGVGRSGYT
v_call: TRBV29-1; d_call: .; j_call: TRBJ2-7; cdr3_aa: SVAGFGSEQY
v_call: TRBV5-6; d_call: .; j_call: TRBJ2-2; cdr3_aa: ASSLVWQMTGELF
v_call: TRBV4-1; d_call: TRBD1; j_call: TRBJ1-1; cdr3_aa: ASSHRGWTEAF
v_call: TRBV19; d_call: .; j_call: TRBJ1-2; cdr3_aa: ASSSQGAYT
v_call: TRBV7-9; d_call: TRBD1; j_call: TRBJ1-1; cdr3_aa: ASSLEGQGITEAF
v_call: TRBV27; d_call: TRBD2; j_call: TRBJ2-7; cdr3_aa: ASSLWASGGREQY
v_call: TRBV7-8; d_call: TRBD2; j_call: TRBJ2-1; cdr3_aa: ASSQAQRGFSGEQF